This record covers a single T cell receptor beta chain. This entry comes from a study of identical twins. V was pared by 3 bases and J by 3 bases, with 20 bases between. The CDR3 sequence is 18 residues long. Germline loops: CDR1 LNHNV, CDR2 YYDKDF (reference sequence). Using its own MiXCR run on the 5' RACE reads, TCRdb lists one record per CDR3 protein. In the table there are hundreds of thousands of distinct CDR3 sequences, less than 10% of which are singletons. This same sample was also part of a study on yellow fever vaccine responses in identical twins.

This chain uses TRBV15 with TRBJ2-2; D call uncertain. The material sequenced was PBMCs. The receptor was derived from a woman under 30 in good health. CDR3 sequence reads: CATSRPISGKGDTGELFF. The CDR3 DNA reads TGTGCCACCAGCAGGCCCATTTCAGGAAAGGGTGACACCGGGGAGCTGTTTTTT.